This T cell receptor (beta chain) comes out of a study of identical twins. Study results and caveats: While abundant cord blood beta clonotypes carried fewer insertions, memory repertoires showed no such pattern.

Regarding this clonotype: Its matching antigen is unknown.

Addition of a universal primer site occurred through template switching, and cDNA carried unique molecular identifiers. A single record per CDR3 protein comes from TCRdb applying MiXCR to the 5' RACE reads. The table shows about 520,000 distinct CDR3 sequences, with approximately 22% occurring only once. CDR3 length: 17 residues. The germline V gene has CDR1 SGHDT and CDR2 YYEEEE. V lost 2 bases, J lost 4 bases, and 11 bases stayed unmatched. These sequences were also reported in another study, on T cells expressing NK-cell markers. This second report adds: Underlying the TCR beta repertoires were sorted CD3+CD56+NKG2C+, CD3+CD56+NKG2C- and CD3+CD56-NKG2C+ T cells.

V gene TRBV5-6 combines with J gene TRBJ1-1, with TRBD1 identical over 10 bases. The sample comprised CD4+ T cells sorted from blood. The origin of this receptor is a woman in her late teens or twenties in good health. CDR3 region: CASSFPRQGARVTEAFF. CDR3 nucleotides: TGTGCCAGCAGCTTTCCACGACAGGGGGCGCGTGTCACTGAAGCTTTCTTT.